The 15 T cell receptor beta chains listed next were all sequenced from one sample in a study of cytomegalovirus exposure and HLA in healthy donors. This PCR relied on a set of 60 Vbeta primers and 13 Jbeta primers. The repertoire was sequenced with immunoSEQ multiplex PCR; TCRdb's copy has only in-frame clones and lacks some. The repertoire holds about 34,000 clones, just under 90% seen once, with approximately 2.6% in the top ten. The sample taken for sequencing was PBMCs. The receptor source for this set is a boy between 10 and 17 years old in good health and CMV-seronegative.

The chain has TRBV29-1 and TRBJ2-2, with no clear D. The germline V gene has CDR1 SQVTM and CDR2 ANQGSEA. The CDR3 length is 12 residues. V was cut by 4 bases and J by 0 bases, with 3 bases left in between. In nucleotides, the CDR3 is TGCAGCGTTGTCGCGAACACCGGGGAGCTGTTTTTT. This encodes CSVVANTGELFF.

This sequence joins TRBV13 and TRBJ2-1; 14 nucleotides match TRBD2. From germline, CDR1 is PRHDT and CDR2 FYEKMQ (reference sequence). The CDR3 has 16 residues. V lost 5 bases to trimming and J lost 6 bases; unmatched junction nucleotides: 6. Here the CDR3 reads CASSIGLAGGLNEQFF. The CDR3 nucleotides are TGTGCCAGCAGCATTGGACTAGCGGGGGGACTCAATGAGCAGTTCTTC.

The rearrangement links TRBV19 to TRBJ2-3; possibly TRBD2 for D (6 bases). V gave up 6 bases and J gave up 6 bases, with 19 bases separating them. The CDR3 is made up of 15 amino acids. Germline V gene data show CDR1 as LNHDA and CDR2 as SQIVND (reference sequence). The CDR3 DNA reads TGTGCCAGTAGGGACTCGCACGGGGGTTCGGATACGCAGTATTTT. This translates into CASRDSHGGSDTQYF.

The rearrangement uses TRBV5-1 and TRBJ2-7; 7 bases match TRBD1. This CDR3 spans 13 amino acids. Germline CDR1 is SGHRS and CDR2 is YFSETQ. The ends lost 2 bases at V and 4 bases at J; junction bases unmatched: 3. The CDR3, as DNA: TGCGCCAGCAGCTTACGACAGGGATACGAGCAGTACTTC. The encoded protein is CASSLRQGYEQYF.

The CDR3 DNA sequence: TGCAGCGTGGTCGCTCAGGGGGCCACCTACGAGCAGTACTTC. Protein product: CSVVAQGATYEQYF. The rearrangement links TRBV29-1 to TRBJ2-7; 8 bases agree with TRBD1. This CDR3 comprises 14 residues. V lost 6 bases and J lost 2; bases outside the gene matches: 9. Germline V gives CDR1 SQVTM, CDR2 ANQGSEA.

The gene calls are TRBV20-1 and TRBJ2-2; no definite D call. There are 11 residues in the CDR3. The V end was cut by 7 bases, the J end by 3 bases, with 6 bases between. Germline CDR1 is DFQATT and CDR2 is SNEGSKA (reference sequence). In DNA form, the CDR3 reads TGCAGTGTACGGGACACCGGGGAGCTGTTTTTT. The encoded protein is CSVRDTGELFF.

The genes are TRBV2 and TRBJ2-7, with a weak D call TRBD2 (6 bases). Germline loops: CDR1 SNHLY, CDR2 FYNNEI. This CDR3 has 14 amino acids. V was cut by 1 base and J by 4 bases, with 11 bases left in between. The CDR3 region has the DNA TGTGCCAGCAGTGAAGGGGGGGTCGGGTACGAGCAGTACTTC. Encoded protein: CASSEGGVGYEQYF.

The chain uses TRBV2 and TRBJ2-2; 11 bases fit TRBD2. The CDR3 contains 14 residues. Unmatched junction bases numbered 2, after V lost 9 bases and J lost 2 bases. CDR1 is SNHLY and CDR2 is FYNNEI in the germline V gene. The CDR3 DNA sequence: TGTGCCAGTAGACTAGCGGGAAACACCGGGGAGCTGTTTTTT. Residues: CASRLAGNTGELFF.

The rearrangement uses TRBV30 and TRBJ1-2, with TRBD1 matching 7 bases. There are 13 residues in the CDR3. V lost 5 bases and J lost 6; bases outside the gene matches: 9. Germline V gene lookup returns CDR1 GTSNPN and CDR2 SVGIG (reference sequence). The CDR3 DNA reads as TGTGCCTGGCTTTCCGACAGGGCCCATGGCTACACCTTC. This encodes CAWLSDRAHGYTF. Together with reference TRBV30 and TRBJ1-2, the CDR3 gives the full variable domain: SQTIHQWPATLVQPVGSPLSLECTVEGTSNPNLYWYRQAAGRGLQLLFYSVGIGQISSEVPQNLSASRPQDRQFILSSKKLLLSDSGFYLCAWLSDRAHGYTFGSGTRLTVV.

The chain joins TRBV4-1 to TRBJ1-2, with D hard to call. Trimming cost V 0 bases and J 4 bases, with 12 bases left between them. Germline V lookup: CDR1 MGHRA, CDR2 YSYEKL. The CDR3 covers 15 residues. The CDR3, as DNA: TGCGCCAGCAGCCAAGATCGCTATAGCAGCTATGGCTACACCTTC. Translating gives CASSQDRYSSYGYTF.

The chain has TRBV2 and TRBJ2-7; TRBD1 agrees at 7 bases. This CDR3 has 13 amino acids. Germline CDR1 is SNHLY and CDR2 is FYNNEI. With 4 bases clipped from V and 4 bases from J, the junction kept 4 bases outside the gene matches. CDR3 nucleotide sequence: TGTGCCAGCAGTGCACAGGGGCCGTACGAGCAGTACTTC. Translation: CASSAQGPYEQYF.

V and J are TRBV11-3 and TRBJ2-1; 10 bases are shared with TRBD1. The CDR3 runs 15 residues. The junction had 9 bases not matched to a gene; V was cut back by 5 bases and J by 8 bases. Germline V gives CDR1 SGHNT, CDR2 YENEEA. CDR3 in DNA: TGTGCCAGCAGCCCGGGACAGGGGATACCACATGAGCAGTTCTTC. This codes for CASSPGQGIPHEQFF.

The V gene is TRBV5-1, the J gene TRBJ1-2; 8 bases agree with TRBD1. Germline V CDR1 and CDR2: SGHRS, YFSETQ. The CDR3 is 16 amino acids. J gave up 4 bases and V 0 bases, and 8 bases lay outside the gene matches. The CDR3 DNA is TGCGCCAGCAGCTTGGCGGGGGACAGGCCACCCTATGGCTACACCTTC. Its translation is CASSLAGDRPPYGYTF.

The rearrangement links TRBV28 to TRBJ1-6; no clear D gene. Germline V gene data show CDR1 as MDHEN and CDR2 as SYDVKM. The V gene lost 5 bases and the J gene lost 10 bases, with 15 bases spanning the gap. This CDR3 region has 14 residues. The CDR3 DNA reads as TGTGCCAGCAGTCTTTCCCCGACGGGATCACCCCTCCACTTT. Encoded protein: CASSLSPTGSPLHF.

The rearrangement links TRBV18 to TRBJ1-2; 9 positions match TRBD1. Germline loops: CDR1 KGHSH, CDR2 LQKENI. There are 14 residues in the CDR3. V lost 5 bases and J lost 7; bases outside the gene matches: 8. CDR3 protein: CASSADPGQGGYTF. The CDR3 DNA is TGTGCCAGCTCAGCTGACCCGGGACAGGGTGGCTACACCTTC.